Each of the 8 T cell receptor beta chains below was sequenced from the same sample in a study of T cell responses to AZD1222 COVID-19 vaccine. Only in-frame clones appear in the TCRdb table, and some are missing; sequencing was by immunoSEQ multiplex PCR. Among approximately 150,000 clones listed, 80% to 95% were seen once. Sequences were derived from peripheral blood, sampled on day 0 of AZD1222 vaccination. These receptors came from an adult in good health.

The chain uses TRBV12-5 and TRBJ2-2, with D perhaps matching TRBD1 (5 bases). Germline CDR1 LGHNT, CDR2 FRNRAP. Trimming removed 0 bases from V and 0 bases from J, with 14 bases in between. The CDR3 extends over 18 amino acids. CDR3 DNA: TGTGCTAGTGGTTTGGTAGGGGTTGGCGGACCGAACACCGGGGAGCTGTTTTTT. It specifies CASGLVGVGGPNTGELFF.

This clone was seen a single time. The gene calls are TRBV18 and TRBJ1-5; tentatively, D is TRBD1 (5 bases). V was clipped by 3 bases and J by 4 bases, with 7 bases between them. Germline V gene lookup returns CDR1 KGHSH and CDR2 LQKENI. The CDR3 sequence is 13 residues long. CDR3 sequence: CASSPDRNQPQHF. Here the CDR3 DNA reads TGTGCCAGCTCACCCGACAGAAATCAGCCCCAGCATTTT.

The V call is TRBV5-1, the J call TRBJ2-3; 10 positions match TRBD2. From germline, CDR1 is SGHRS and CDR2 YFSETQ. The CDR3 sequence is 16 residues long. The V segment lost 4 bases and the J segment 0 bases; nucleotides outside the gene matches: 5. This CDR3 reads CASSVGLAISTDTQYF. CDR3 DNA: TGCGCCAGCAGCGTGGGACTAGCGATTAGCACAGATACGCAGTATTTT.

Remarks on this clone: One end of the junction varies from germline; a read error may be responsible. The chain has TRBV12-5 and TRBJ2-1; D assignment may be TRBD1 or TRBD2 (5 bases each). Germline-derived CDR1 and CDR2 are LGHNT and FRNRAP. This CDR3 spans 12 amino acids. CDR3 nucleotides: TGTGCTAGTGGTTTGGTACGTGGGACCCCTGTCTTC. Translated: CASGLVRGTPVF.

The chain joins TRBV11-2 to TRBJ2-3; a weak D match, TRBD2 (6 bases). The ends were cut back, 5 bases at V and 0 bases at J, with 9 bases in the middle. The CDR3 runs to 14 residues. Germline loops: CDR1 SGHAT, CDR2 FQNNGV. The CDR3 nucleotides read TGTGCCAGCAGCCGGGCGGGGAGCACAGATACGCAGTATTTT. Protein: CASSRAGSTDTQYF.

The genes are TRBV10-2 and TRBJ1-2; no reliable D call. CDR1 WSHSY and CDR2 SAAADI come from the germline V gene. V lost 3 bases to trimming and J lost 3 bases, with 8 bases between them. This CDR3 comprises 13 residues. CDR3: CASSDLDYYGYTF. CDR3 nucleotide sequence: TGCGCCAGCAGTGACCTGGATTACTATGGCTACACCTTC.

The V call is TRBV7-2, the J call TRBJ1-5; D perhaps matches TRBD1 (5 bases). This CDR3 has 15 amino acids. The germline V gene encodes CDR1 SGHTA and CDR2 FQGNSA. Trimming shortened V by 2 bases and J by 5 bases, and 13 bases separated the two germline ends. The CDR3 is CASSLRAGRDQPQHF. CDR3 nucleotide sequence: TGTGCCAGCAGCTTACGCGCAGGGAGGGATCAGCCCCAGCATTTT.

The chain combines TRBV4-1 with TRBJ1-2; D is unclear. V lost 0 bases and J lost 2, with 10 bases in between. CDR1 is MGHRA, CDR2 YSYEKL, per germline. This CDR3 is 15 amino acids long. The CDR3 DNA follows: TGCGCCAGCAGCCAAGAGGGTAGAGGGAACTATGGCTACACCTTC. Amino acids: CASSQEGRGNYGYTF.